Listed below are T cell receptor beta chains from one sample, sequenced in a study of prognosis after radiotherapy for stage I lung cancer. TCRdb re-derived calls from the multiplex PCR reads in MiXCR, one entry per CDR3 protein. The sample holds about 20,000 distinct CDR3 sequences, around 40% seen once. The source was PBMCs, collected before or after stereotactic body radiation therapy (not recorded which). These receptors came from a donor aged 50 or older with non-small cell lung cancer. The CDR3 runs from the conserved cysteine through the conserved F or W. A D gene is named only where the DNA matches it firmly. Clone size, where shown, is once, few, many, or a class for clones that have expanded.

D gene	clone size	V gene	J gene	CDR3 protein	CDR3 DNA
NA	NA	TRBV20-1	TRBJ2-7	CSALSPHSYEQYF	TGCAGTGCTCTAAGTCCCCACTCCTACGAGCAGTACTTC
NA	few	TRBV27	TRBJ2-2	CASSSRSTTGELFF	TGTGCCAGCAGTTCCCGAAGTACGACCGGGGAGCTGTTTTTT
NA	many	TRBV19	TRBJ1-4	CASSIQGGTNEKLFF	TGTGCCAGTAGTATTCAGGGAGGAACTAATGAAAAACTGTTTTTT
TRBD2	many	TRBV20-1	TRBJ2-1	CSANSGRQAYNEQFF	TGCAGTGCTAATAGCGGGCGTCAAGCGTACAATGAGCAGTTCTTC
NA	NA	TRBV6-5	TRBJ2-7	CASSSAVGREHYF	TGTGCCAGCAGTTCGGCAGTGGGACGGGAGCATTACTTC
NA	NA	TRBV12-3/TRBV12-4	TRBJ2-3	CASSLIGGKGDTQYF	TGTGCCAGCAGTTTAATAGGTGGGAAGGGTGATACGCAGTATTTT
NA	once	TRBV19	TRBJ2-6	CVSSPLSSGANVLTF	TGTGTCAGTAGTCCCCTGAGCTCTGGGGCCAACGTCCTGACTTTC
TRBD2	many	TRBV11-2	TRBJ2-3	CASSRGSGNWADTQYF	TGTGCCAGCAGCCGCGGGAGCGGGAATTGGGCAGATACGCAGTATTTT
TRBD2	NA	TRBV20-1	TRBJ2-7	CSASPPPLAGRWKYEQYF	TGCAGTGCTAGTCCCCCTCCACTAGCGGGGAGGTGGAAATACGAGCAGTACTTC
TRBD2	many	TRBV2	TRBJ2-7	CASSDREVGYEQYF	TGTGCCAGCAGTGACCGGGAGGTTGGTTACGAGCAGTACTTC
NA	many	TRBV7-2	TRBJ2-1	CASSLELVTHEQFF	TGTGCCAGCAGCCTTGAACTAGTAACGCATGAGCAGTTCTTC
NA	medium-sized	TRBV2	TRBJ2-2	CASSERASVGGELFF	TGTGCCAGCAGTGAACGAGCGAGTGTTGGCGGGGAGCTGTTTTTT
NA	many	TRBV12-3/TRBV12-4	TRBJ1-2	CASSPRFYGYTF	TGTGCCAGCAGTCCCAGATTTTATGGCTACACCTTC
NA	many	TRBV6-7	TRBJ1-2	CASSYSRRNLVGYTF	TGTGCCAGCAGTTACTCAAGACGGAACCTAGTAGGCTACACCTTC
NA	once	TRBV2	TRBJ2-7	CASSGAILTSYEQYF	TGTGCCAGCAGTGGAGCAATCTTAACCTCCTACGAGCAGTACTTC
NA	NA	TRBV18	TRBJ2-6	CASSLQGTGANVLTF	TGTGCCAGCTCACTACAGGGCACTGGGGCCAACGTCCTGACTTTC
TRBD1	NA	TRBV15	TRBJ2-7	CATSRNRDRVYEQYF	TGTGCCACCAGCAGAAACCGGGACAGGGTCTACGAGCAGTACTTC
NA	NA	TRBV4-1	TRBJ2-2	CASSTMGGGQVGELFF	TGCGCCAGCAGCACAATGGGAGGGGGGCAGGTCGGGGAGCTGTTTTTT
TRBD2	NA	TRBV7-7	TRBJ2-7	CASSPGLAGDEQYF	TGTGCTAGCAGCCCGGGACTAGCGGGGGACGAGCAGTACTTC
NA	NA	TRBV20-1	TRBJ1-2	CSARLNYFYTF	TGCAGTGCACGTCTTAACTATTTCTACACCTTC
NA	NA	TRBV19	TRBJ2-5	CASSIAGGSHEHFF	TGTGCCAGTAGTATAGCCGGCGGTAGTCATGAGCATTTCTTC
NA	many	TRBV20-1	TRBJ2-1	CSARVMTGTDNEQFF	TGCAGTGCTAGAGTTATGACAGGAACGGACAATGAGCAGTTCTTC
NA	NA	TRBV19	TRBJ1-5	CASSTGSSGPHPQHF	TGTGCCAGTAGTACAGGGTCGTCAGGGCCACATCCCCAGCATTTT
TRBD1	many	TRBV6-2/TRBV6-3	TRBJ1-2	CASSYSRYRGANGYTF	TGTGCCAGCAGTTACTCGCGATACAGGGGCGCCAATGGCTACACCTTC
NA	many	TRBV5-1	TRBJ2-5	CASSLEGGETQYF	TGCGCCAGCAGCTTGGAAGGGGGAGAGACCCAGTACTTC
TRBD1	many	TRBV19	TRBJ1-2	CASSWAGQNYGYTF	TGTGCCAGTAGTTGGGCGGGACAGAACTATGGCTACACCTTC
TRBD1	once	TRBV5-1	TRBJ2-1	CASSSPPGQRYNEQFF	TGCGCCAGCAGCTCTCCCCCGGGACAGAGATACAATGAGCAGTTCTTC
NA	many	TRBV6-1	TRBJ2-7	CASSNVSGSYEQYF	TGTGCCAGCAGTAATGTATCCGGCTCCTACGAGCAGTACTTC
NA	many	TRBV7-2	TRBJ1-1	CASSFWTTNTEAFF	TGTGCCAGCAGCTTTTGGACAACGAACACTGAAGCTTTCTTT
TRBD1	NA	TRBV11-2	TRBJ1-6	CASSLVAGGSYNSPLHF	TGTGCCAGCAGCTTAGTTGCAGGGGGCTCCTATAATTCACCCCTCCACTTT
NA	many	TRBV29-1	TRBJ2-5	CSVERGPETQYF	TGCAGCGTTGAACGGGGGCCGGAGACCCAGTACTTC
TRBD2	many	TRBV9	TRBJ2-1	CASSDSGSRDNEQFF	TGTGCCAGCAGCGACAGCGGGAGCCGCGACAATGAGCAGTTCTTC
TRBD1	many	TRBV24-1	TRBJ2-2	CATRDRNTGELFF	TGTGCCACCCGGGACAGAAACACCGGGGAGCTGTTTTTT
NA	NA	TRBV6-2/TRBV6-3	TRBJ1-2	CASSHGGAGEGYTF	TGTGCCAGCAGCCACGGGGGAGCAGGGGAAGGCTACACCTTC
TRBD1	many	TRBV6-1	TRBJ2-1	CASSPQGRGLYNEQFF	TGTGCCAGCAGTCCGCAGGGCAGGGGGTTATACAATGAGCAGTTCTTC
TRBD2	many	TRBV20-1	TRBJ2-1	CSAPASGRPTGAYNEQFF	TGCAGTGCCCCCGCTAGCGGAAGACCCACCGGGGCCTACAATGAGCAGTTCTTC
NA	once	TRBV6-2/TRBV6-3	TRBJ1-2	CASSDNNYGYTF	TGTGCCAGCAGTGACAATAACTATGGCTACACCTTC
NA	many	TRBV7-9	TRBJ2-2	CASSSDGTGELFF	TGTGCCAGCAGCTCCGACGGAACCGGGGAGCTGTTTTTT
NA	many	TRBV9	TRBJ2-7	CASSVRPSSYEQYF	TGTGCCAGCAGCGTCCGACCCAGCTCCTACGAGCAGTACTTC
NA	medium-sized	TRBV12-3/TRBV12-4	TRBJ1-6	CASSLGGTNNSPLHF	TGTGCCAGCAGTTTAGGGGGAACCAATAATTCACCCCTCCACTTT
NA	many	TRBV20-1	TRBJ2-7	CSARDRRRHYEQYF	TGCAGTGCTAGAGACCGACGGAGGCACTACGAGCAGTACTTC
NA	NA	TRBV15	TRBJ2-6	CATSRTTGSGANVLTF	TGTGCCACCAGCAGAACAACAGGGTCTGGGGCCAACGTCCTGACTTTC
NA	few	TRBV29-1	TRBJ2-3	CSAEGGTDTQYF	TGCAGCGCCGAGGGGGGTACAGATACGCAGTATTTT
NA	NA	TRBV6-1	TRBJ2-1	CAAKAPSVVAGEQFF	TGTGCCGCGAAGGCGCCATCAGTGGTGGCTGGTGAGCAGTTCTTC
NA	NA	TRBV5-1	TRBJ2-2	CASVPWVGTGELFF	TGCGCCAGCGTCCCGTGGGTAGGCACCGGGGAGCTGTTTTTT
NA	many	TRBV30	TRBJ1-6	CAWSGLGGGSSPLHF	TGTGCCTGGAGTGGCCTTGGGGGAGGGAGCTCACCCCTCCACTTT
TRBD2	many	TRBV24-1	TRBJ2-1	CATSDFGTSGRGEQFF	TGTGCCACCAGTGATTTCGGGACTAGCGGGAGAGGAGAGCAGTTCTTC
NA	many	TRBV6-1	TRBJ2-7	CASSYKGGTPFYEQYF	TGTGCCAGCAGTTACAAGGGGGGGACTCCGTTCTACGAGCAGTACTTC
NA	many	TRBV29-1	TRBJ1-2	CSVELRARAYGYTF	TGCAGCGTTGAATTGAGGGCCCGGGCCTATGGCTACACCTTC
TRBD2	many	TRBV19	TRBJ2-1	CASMGTSAQDAEQFF	TGTGCCAGTATGGGGACTAGCGCCCAGGACGCGGAGCAGTTCTTC
NA	NA	TRBV12-3/TRBV12-4	TRBJ2-7	CASSGSRDGSYGRYF	TGTGCCAGCAGCGGAAGCCGGGACGGCTCCTACGGGCGGTACTTC
NA	NA	TRBV27	TRBJ1-2	CASKFRAWVSNYGYTF	TGTGCCAGCAAATTCCGTGCATGGGTCTCAAACTATGGCTACACCTTC
TRBD2	many	TRBV20-1	TRBJ2-3	CSATPARAGFGTDTQYF	TGCAGTGCTACCCCCGCACGAGCGGGATTCGGCACAGATACGCAGTATTTT
TRBD2	NA	TRBV28	TRBJ2-2	CASSFRTSGYTCGTVELFF	TGTGCCAGCAGTTTCCGAACTAGCGGGTATACCTGTGGCACCGTGGAGCTGTTTTTT
TRBD2	many	TRBV6-9	TRBJ2-5	CASSWGGLARQTQYF	TGTGCCAGCAGTTGGGGGGGACTAGCGCGACAGACCCAGTACTTC